Sequencing of this TCR beta chain was carried out in a study of shared clonotypes between healthy human individuals. At the level of the study: With ages of 18 to 49, the donors were two women and a few men.

Germline-derived CDR1 and CDR2 are ENHRY and SYGVKD. V shed 6 bases and J 5 bases; nucleotides not matched to a gene: 7. The CDR3 runs to 14 residues. Replicate PCRs run on sorted subsets employed 200 to 250 ng DNA, about 27,000 T cell genomes. Here immunoSEQ multiplex PCR was the method, and the copy in TCRdb shows in-frame clones only, minus some. Of more than 2,000,000 clones listed, approximately 92% are singletons. This sequence was found in a man aged 18 to 29 in good health. The chain has TRBV10-3 and TRBJ2-1; 7 nucleotides align to TRBD1. Specimen: naive CD4+ T cells sorted from blood. Subset given: CD45RA+ positively selected. The CDR3 nucleotides are TGTGCCATCAGATCGCAGGGGGTGGACAATGAGCAGTTCTTC. This codes for CAIRSQGVDNEQFF.